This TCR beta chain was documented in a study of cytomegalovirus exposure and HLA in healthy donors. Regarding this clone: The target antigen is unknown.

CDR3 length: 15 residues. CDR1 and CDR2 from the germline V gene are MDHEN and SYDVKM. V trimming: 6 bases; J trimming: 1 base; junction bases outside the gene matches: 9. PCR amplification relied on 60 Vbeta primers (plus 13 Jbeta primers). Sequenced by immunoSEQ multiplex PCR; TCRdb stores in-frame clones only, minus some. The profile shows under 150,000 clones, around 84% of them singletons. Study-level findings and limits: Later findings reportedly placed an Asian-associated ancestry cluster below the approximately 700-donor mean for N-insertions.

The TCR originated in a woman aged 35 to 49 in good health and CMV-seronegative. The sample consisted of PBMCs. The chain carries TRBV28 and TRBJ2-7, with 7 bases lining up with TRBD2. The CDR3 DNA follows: TGTGCCAGCAGACCAAACCTGGGGGGGTCCTACGAGCAGTACTTC. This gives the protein CASRPNLGGSYEQYF.